These 7 T cell receptor beta chains were all obtained from the same sample, sequenced in a study of technical replicates of blood from a handful of donors. Method: immunoSEQ multiplex PCR; TCRdb's copy keeps in-frame clones and lacks some. The sample includes 80,000 to 100,000 clones, about 90% of them seen just once. Input material: T cells isolated from PBMCs. The receptor set was obtained from a human donor in good health.

The V gene is TRBV5-1, the J gene TRBJ2-1; 7 bases are shared with TRBD2. This CDR3 is 16 amino acids long. V trimming: 0 bases; J trimming: 7 bases; junction bases outside the gene matches: 10. Germline CDR1 and CDR2: SGHRS and YFSETQ. CDR3: CASSLGVRKGGNEQFF. The CDR3, as DNA: TGCGCCAGCAGCTTGGGGGTCCGTAAGGGAGGGAATGAGCAGTTCTTC. Supplemented by reference TRBV5-1 and TRBJ2-1, the full variable domain reads KAGVTQTPRYLIKTRGQQVTLSCSPISGHRSVSWYQQTPGQGLQFLFEYFSETQRNKGNFPGRFSGRQFSNSRSEMNVSTLELGDSALYLCASSLGVRKGGNEQFFGPGTRLTVL.

V is TRBV27 and J is TRBJ2-7; tentative D call: TRBD2 (6 bases). V lost 5 bases, J lost 1 base, and 24 bases lay in between. The CDR3 contains 18 residues. CDR1 MNHEY and CDR2 SMNVEV come from the germline V gene (reference sequence). The CDR3 reads CASSVGTPPLFGSYEQYF. The CDR3 nucleotides are TGTGCCAGCAGTGTCGGGACTCCGCCTCTATTTGGATCCTACGAGCAGTACTTC.

CDR3 loop: CASSVVGADSPLHF. The DNA for the CDR3 is TGTGCCAGCAGCGTAGTGGGGGCCGATTCACCCCTCCACTTT. The V and J genes are TRBV9 and TRBJ1-6, with D possibly matching TRBD1 (6 bases). From germline, CDR1 is SGDLS and CDR2 YYNGEE. V was cut by 0 bases and J by 8 bases, with 9 bases left in between. The CDR3 has 14 residues.

The CDR3 sequence is CASSTAGLAGPDTQYF. The CDR3 DNA is TGTGCCAGCAGCACCGCGGGACTAGCGGGACCTGATACGCAGTATTTT. The V call is TRBV9, the J call TRBJ2-3, with 13 nucleotides matching TRBD2. Germline CDR1 is SGDLS and CDR2 is YYNGEE. V lost 4 bases to trimming and J lost 6 bases; unmatched junction nucleotides: 8. The CDR3 is 16 amino acids.

The V gene is TRBV19, the J gene TRBJ1-1, with a tentative D call TRBD1 (6 bases). CDR1 is LNHDA and CDR2 is SQIVND in the germline V gene (reference sequence). V was pared by 3 bases and J by 5 bases, with 13 bases between. The CDR3 runs to 14 residues. The CDR3 here is CASSMGAGSTEAFF. DNA of the CDR3: TGTGCCAGTAGTATGGGGGCAGGTTCAACTGAAGCTTTCTTT. Combining the CDR3 with reference TRBV19 and TRBJ1-1 gives the whole variable domain DGGITQSPKYLFRKEGQNVTLSCEQNLNHDAMYWYRQDPGQGLRLIYYSQIVNDFQKGDIAEGYSVSREKKESFPLTVTSAQKNPTAFYLCASSMGAGSTEAFFGQGTRLTVV.

The rearrangement links TRBV11-2 to TRBJ1-5; tentatively, D is TRBD1 (5 bases). Germline-derived CDR1 and CDR2 are SGHAT and FQNNGV. This CDR3 comprises 14 residues. Trimming shortened V by 1 base and J by 6 bases, and 10 bases separated the two germline ends. For the CDR3, the DNA is TGTGCCAGCAGCTTAGTTACAGGATCTCAGCCCCAGCATTTT. It translates to CASSLVTGSQPQHF.

This clone was seen once. This rearrangement joins TRBV10-3 to TRBJ2-1; tentative D call: TRBD1 (7 bases). The CDR3 extends over 15 amino acids. CDR1 and CDR2 (germline): ENHRY, SYGVKD. Between the trimmed V and J ends, which lost 7 bases and 13 bases, there was a span of 26 bases. CDR3 DNA sequence: TGTGCCATCATCGAAAACCTACACAGCCAGGGGGGACAGTTCTTC. It yields the protein CAIIENLHSQGGQFF.